This T cell receptor beta chain was sequenced for a study of tumor-infiltrating lymphocytes in oesophageal squamous cell carcinoma. Germline CDR1 DFQATT, CDR2 SNEGSKA (reference sequence). Unmatched junction bases numbered 5, after V lost 4 bases and J lost 6 bases. This CDR3 region has 13 residues. TCRdb called the PCR reads again in MiXCR, with one record for every CDR3 protein. This table holds approximately 9,600 distinct CDR3 sequences, 58% found once. The sequence was obtained from a female donor with esophageal squamous cell carcinoma. The chain recombines TRBV20-1 with TRBJ1-5; 8 bases map to TRBD1. Specimen: esophageal tumor tissue. The CDR3 spells CSATTGGGQPQHF. In DNA, the CDR3 is TGCAGTGCTACAACAGGGGGAGGTCAGCCCCAGCATTTT.